Below are 21 T cell receptor beta chains sequenced from a single sample in a study of T-cell reconstitution after alpha-beta-depleted transplantation in children. Preparation of the TCRbeta library used unique molecular identifiers. TCRdb independently ran MiXCR on the PCR reads; one entry per CDR3 protein. The sample carries about 640,000 distinct CDR3 sequences, around 17% recorded once. The material was PBMCs from the stem cell graft donor, obtained from the stem cell graft. Receptor source: a human donor who donated a stem cell graft to a child with acute myeloid leukemia.

This clonotype was recorded many times. V is TRBV29-1 and J is TRBJ2-7; D is uncertain. V was clipped by 3 bases and J by 1 base, with 7 bases between them. The CDR3 loop spans 12 amino acids. Germline V gene data show CDR1 as SQVTM and CDR2 as ANQGSEA. The CDR3 here is CSVEWGSYEQYF. In DNA form, the CDR3 reads TGCAGCGTTGAGTGGGGTTCCTACGAGCAGTACTTC.

This clonotype was seen at least ten times. CDR3 in amino acids: CSARNRGYTEAFF. The CDR3 nucleotides are TGCAGTGCTAGAAACAGGGGATACACTGAAGCTTTCTTT. The chain recombines TRBV20-1 with TRBJ1-1; 7 bases map to TRBD1. Per the germline V gene, CDR1 is DFQATT and CDR2 is SNEGSKA (reference sequence). V lost 2 bases, J lost 3 bases, and 3 bases stayed unmatched. The CDR3 runs 13 residues.

This clonotype has just a few counts. The genes are TRBV28 and TRBJ2-5; the D gene is possibly TRBD1 (6 bases). The V gene's germline CDR1 is MDHEN and CDR2 SYDVKM. Trimming removed 5 bases from V and 4 bases from J, with 17 bases in between. This CDR3 has 15 residues. CDR3 in amino acids: CASSIIQGGRETQYF. The CDR3 coding sequence is TGTGCCAGCAGTATCATACAGGGTGGAAGAGAGACCCAGTACTTC.

Many counts were recorded for this clonotype. DNA for the CDR3: TGCAGTGCTAGTCCTCGACTAGCGGGGGGCAGTGAGCAGTTCTTC. It yields the protein CSASPRLAGGSEQFF. The chain employs TRBV20-1 and TRBJ2-1; TRBD2 agrees at 13 bases. V lost 3 bases, J lost 9 bases, and 8 bases stayed unmatched. In germline, CDR1 is DFQATT, CDR2 SNEGSKA (reference sequence). The CDR3 extends over 15 amino acids.

This chain joins TRBV7-2 and TRBJ2-3, with 14 bases lining up with TRBD2. V lost 7 bases and J lost 1; bases outside the gene matches: 4. This CDR3 is built from 16 residues. Germline V CDR1 and CDR2: SGHTA, FQGNSA. CDR3 loop: CASILTSGGGTDTQYF. The CDR3 DNA reads TGTGCCAGCATCCTGACTAGCGGGGGGGGCACAGATACGCAGTATTTT.

The chain joins TRBV7-2 to TRBJ2-5, with 7 bases matching TRBD1. Germline lookup yields CDR1 SGHTA and CDR2 FQGNSA. Unmatched junction bases numbered 6, after V lost 6 bases and J lost 5 bases. CDR3 length: 13 amino acids. For the CDR3, the DNA is TGTGCCAGCAGTCCAACAGGGGTGGAGACCCAGTACTTC. It is translated as CASSPTGVETQYF.

This chain joins TRBV5-6 and TRBJ1-1, with D perhaps matching TRBD1 (5 bases). This CDR3 spans 13 amino acids. Looked up from germline, CDR1 is SGHDT and CDR2 is YYEEEE. The ends were cut back, 1 base at V and 4 bases at J, with 8 bases in the middle. The DNA of the CDR3 is TGTGCCAGCAGCTTGCCGGGGCCCACTGAAGCTTTCTTT. This gives the protein CASSLPGPTEAFF.

This chain connects TRBV20-1 to TRBJ2-7; the match to TRBD1 covers 11 bases. CDR1 DFQATT and CDR2 SNEGSKA come from the germline V gene (reference sequence). V was clipped by 2 bases and J by 7 bases; unmatched bases: 7. The CDR3 extends over 14 amino acids. CDR3 in DNA: TGCAGTGCTAGAAGCGGGACAGGGGGAGAAGAGCAGTACGTC. Its protein product is CSARSGTGGEEQYV.

This clonotype was detected a few times. This chain uses TRBV6-1 with TRBJ1-1, with 8 bases identical to TRBD1. This CDR3 has 14 residues. Germline V CDR1 and CDR2: MNHNS, SASEGT. V shed 3 bases, J shed 6 bases, and the junction held 6 bases outside the gene matches. This chain's CDR3 is CASSEQGATAEAFF. As DNA, the CDR3 is TGTGCCAGCAGTGAGCAGGGGGCCACCGCTGAAGCTTTCTTT.

V and J are TRBV12-3 or TRBV12-4 and TRBJ1-5; the match to TRBD1 covers 9 bases. The CDR3 extends over 15 amino acids. V lost 6 bases, J lost 3 bases, and 6 bases stayed unmatched. As DNA, the CDR3 is TGTGCCAGCAGGCGGGACAGGGCGGACAATCAGCCCCAGCATTTT. Amino acid sequence: CASRRDRADNQPQHF.

This clonotype has a count of ten or more. The J gene is TRBJ2-1, the V gene TRBV29-1; 9 bases are shared with TRBD1. This CDR3 region has 13 residues. V lost 7 bases, J lost 2 bases, and 3 bases stayed unmatched. From germline, CDR1 is SQVTM and CDR2 ANQGSEA. CDR3 nucleotide sequence: TGCAGCGCAACAGGGGGCGCCTACAATGAGCAGTTCTTC. It specifies CSATGGAYNEQFF.

This clonotype was seen more than once but under ten times. The chain carries TRBV5-1 and TRBJ2-1, with TRBD2 matching over 8 bases. CDR1 and CDR2 (germline): SGHRS, YFSETQ. The CDR3 covers 16 residues. Trimming took 2 bases from V and 5 from J; bases not matched to a gene: 9. In DNA form, the CDR3 reads TGCGCCAGCAGCTTAGGCCACCGGGGGGGGCACAATGAGCAGTTCTTC. Encoded protein: CASSLGHRGGHNEQFF.

The chain links TRBV6-5 to TRBJ1-1, with 10 bases fitting TRBD1. The CDR3 is 15 residues long. J was trimmed by 4 bases and V by 0 bases; bases with no gene match: 2. The germline V gene encodes CDR1 MNHEY and CDR2 SVGAGI. CDR3 in DNA: TGTGCCAGCAGTTACTCGAGGACAGGGGGCACTGAAGCTTTCTTT. It codes for CASSYSRTGGTEAFF.

The chain carries TRBV15 and TRBJ1-1; a weak D match, TRBD1 (5 bases). This CDR3 has 14 residues. Trimming took 1 base from V and 7 from J, leaving 13 bases between them. CDR1 and CDR2 (germline): LNHNV, YYDKDF (reference sequence). CDR3 DNA sequence: TGTGCCACCAGCAGAGCAAGGGGAGCCATTGAAGCTTTCTTT. Its translation is CATSRARGAIEAFF.

This clonotype was seen at least ten times. The J gene is TRBJ2-7, the V gene TRBV29-1; D might be TRBD1 (5 bases). Germline assignment: CDR1 SQVTM and CDR2 ANQGSEA. The V end lost 1 base, the J end lost 5 bases, and 15 bases lay between the germline ends. The CDR3 has 14 amino acids. CDR3 nucleotides: TGCAGCGTTGAAGTGTTGGGGCTAGGAAACGAGCAGTACTTC. It codes for CSVEVLGLGNEQYF.

This clonotype showed up many times. In DNA form, the CDR3 reads TGCAGTGCGGAGTATGAGTACGAGCAGTACTTC. Protein: CSAEYEYEQYF. The chain links TRBV20-1 to TRBJ2-7; D gene unclear. V lost 6 bases and J 4 bases, leaving 10 bases between the germline ends. This CDR3 comprises 11 residues. The germline CDR1 and CDR2 sequences are DFQATT and SNEGSKA (reference sequence).

At least ten counts were recorded for this clonotype. V and J are TRBV4-3 and TRBJ2-5; D possibly uses TRBD1 or TRBD2 (6 bases each). The V gene's germline CDR1 is LGHNA and CDR2 YSLEER. Between the trimmed V and J ends, which lost 5 bases and 2 bases, there was a span of 15 bases. This CDR3 comprises 15 residues. CDR3 in DNA: TGCGCCAGCAGCATGGGGGGCAGCGCTCAAGAGACCCAGTACTTC. This gives the protein CASSMGGSAQETQYF.

This clonotype was seen ten or more times. The DNA of the CDR3 is TGTGCCAGCAGCGTCGGGATCTCATCTTTTACTGGCTACACCTTC. This codes for CASSVGISSFTGYTF. The chain recombines TRBV9 with TRBJ1-2; D ambiguous. CDR3 length: 15 amino acids. Looked up from germline, CDR1 is SGDLS and CDR2 is YYNGEE. Trimming left V 2 bases short and J 7 bases short, with 18 bases between.

This clonotype appeared many times. The chain is built from TRBV20-1 and TRBJ2-7; D gene uncertain. V was pared by 1 base and J by 7 bases, with 11 bases between. This CDR3 comprises 12 residues. Germline loops: CDR1 DFQATT, CDR2 SNEGSKA (reference sequence). The CDR3 reads CSARGRKWEQYF. In nucleotides, the CDR3 is TGCAGTGCTAGAGGAAGAAAGTGGGAGCAGTACTTC.

This clonotype turned up a few times. V and J are TRBV7-6 and TRBJ2-3; 8 bases map to TRBD2. Germline V lookup: CDR1 SGHVS, CDR2 FNYEAQ. The CDR3 is 18 residues long. Trimming took 5 bases from V and 1 from J; bases not matched to a gene: 14. In DNA, the CDR3 is TGTGCCAGCAGCGATCTCTCGGGGGGGATCTCTCGCACAGATACGCAGTATTTT. This codes for CASSDLSGGISRTDTQYF.

The chain has TRBV25-1 and TRBJ2-3, with D perhaps given as TRBD1 or TRBD2 (6 bases each). The ends were cut back, 6 bases at V and 0 bases at J, with 13 bases in the middle. The CDR3 extends over 15 amino acids. Germline CDR1 and CDR2: MGHDK and SYGVNS. The CDR3 coding sequence is TGTGCCAGCAGAGGGGGGACCTATAGCACAGATACGCAGTATTTT. This codes for CASRGGTYSTDTQYF.